Here is one TCR beta chain with its context. The table lists this clonotype with a count of one. The antigen it recognizes is unknown. No much larger clonotype is one base removed from it; base qualities were not supplied. One read alone is a weak basis. RNA was extracted using the RNeasy kit, and about 0.45 to 1 ug of the RNA was reverse transcribed with random hexamers. The immunoSEQ multiplex PCR assay, covering 54 Vbeta and 13 Jbeta segments, was used to amplify TCR beta CDR3 regions. PCR amplification bias was corrected using a synthetic template baseline for primer optimization and computational correction. In the authors' own workflow: Reads were annotated to V, D and J genes per IMGT and analyzed with immunoSEQ Analyzer, keeping only productive sequences. Clonality was computed as one minus Shannon entropy normalized by log2 of the number of productive unique sequences. For each patient and control, public and private clones were evaluated within the 100 most prevalent clones. Clones were defined as Susac-specific when absent from the healthy and MS cohorts, from approximately 1,100 published viral clones and from other ImmuneACCESS disease sequences. The raw public reads went through TCRdb reprocessing: fastp at Q25, MiXCR clone calling, in-frame beta chains kept. Each entry merges the rows of one CDR3 protein and shows their most common DNA and genes. Here the V and J calls rest on TCRdb's processing, not on the authors' analysis. Here the sample has about 200,000 distinct CDR3 sequences; about 94% occur a single time. The biggest ten clones account for 0.095% to 0.12% of the sample.

This entry belongs to a study of CD8 T cells in Susac syndrome (dated by TCRdb to the late 2010s). For context, the study as a whole: The study used repertoire sequencing to test whether antigen drove CD8+ T cell activation and differentiation in Susac syndrome. Overall study outcomes, separate from this receptor: The TCR sequencing and HLA analysis was acknowledged to have included a relatively small number of individuals.

Peripheral blood CD8+ and CD4+ T cells from healthy donors, Susac syndrome patients and multiple sclerosis patients were profiled by high-throughput TCR beta sequencing. Healthy donors were age- and sex-matched controls. Bulk CD8+ and CD4+ T cells were purified by magnetic negative isolation, whereas CD8+ TEMRA cells were enriched by FACS. Blood was drawn into EDTA tubes, processed within 24 hours, and PBMCs were isolated by density gradient centrifugation. PBMCs intended for TCR sequencing were cryopreserved in liquid nitrogen and thawed later in a water bath at 37 degrees C. Purity of sorted or isolated CD4+, CD8+ and CD8+ TEMRA cells was at least 90%. V was cut back by 5 bases and J by 0 bases, leaving a gap of 11 bases between them. Reading from cysteine to phenylalanine, the CDR3 counts 14 amino acids. The DNA shown is the 42-base CDR3, in frame from base 1. The germline V gene sets CDR1 to MNHEY and CDR2 to SVGEGT.

The clonotype originates from a human donor in good health. The chain uses TRBV6-2 or TRBV6-3 and TRBJ2-7, with TRBD2 tentatively as D gene (7 bases match). Sequenced input: CD4+ T cells from PBMCs. In nucleotides, the sequence is TGTGCCAGCAGTAACGGGGGGCTCTCCTACGAGCAGTACTTC. The encoded protein is CASSNGGLSYEQYF.